This T cell receptor (beta chain) was captured in a study of blood T cell repertoires in COVID-19. For the study at large: PBMCs, B-cell-depleted T cells, or T cells provided the cDNA or gDNA that made up the material.

This table comes from immunoSEQ multiplex PCR, and its TCRdb copy is limited to in-frame clones, with some not included. The data contain 25,000 to 35,000 clones, around 90% of them seen just once; the ten biggest clones take up 7% to 9%. CDR1 is MNHEY and CDR2 is SMNVEV in the germline V gene (reference sequence). V was clipped by 2 bases and J by 2 bases, with 13 bases between them. The CDR3 loop spans 17 amino acids. The sample taken for sequencing was peripheral blood. This rearrangement joins TRBV27 to TRBJ1-6, with D unresolved. This clonotype was obtained from a man in his 60s with COVID-19, enrolled during active disease. The DNA for the CDR3 is TGTGCCAGCAGTTTAGGTTTCGGGGTAACCTATAATTCACCCCTCCACTTT. Amino acids: CASSLGFGVTYNSPLHF.